Described below is a single T cell receptor beta chain sequence and its context. This clonotype occurred many times. No antigen is known for it. No quality values exist for individual bases; no much larger clone is one base distant. The sample originates from a study of T-cell reconstitution after alpha-beta-depleted transplantation in children (dated by TCRdb to 2016 to 2018). At the level of the whole study: Using TCR repertoire profiling, the study followed T-cell immune reconstitution in a quantitative way in children after TCRalphabeta/CD19-depleted allogeneic hematopoietic cell transplantation.

The library came from PCR. TCRdb lists the instrument as Illumina HiSeq 2500. TCR libraries were prepared with molecular barcoding, using unique molecular identifiers to normalize TCRbeta repertoire quantification. The public reads were reanalyzed by TCRdb: fastp trimming at Q25, MiXCR alignment, in-frame beta chains only. Every distinct CDR3 protein forms one entry, paired with its most common genes and DNA. Here the sample has 440,000 or so distinct CDR3 sequences; roughly 10% occur a single time. The ten largest clones add up to roughly 6% of the sample. Reading from cysteine to phenylalanine, the CDR3 counts 14 amino acids. The only DNA kept is the CDR3, 42 bases in frame from the first base. The junction carries 7 bases between V and J, which are trimmed by 0 bases and 3 bases respectively. From the germline V gene, CDR1 is SGHDT and CDR2 is YYEEEE.

The chain is assembled from TRBV5-6 and TRBJ1-5; the D gene is unclear. This specimen consisted of PBMCs from the stem cell graft donor, obtained from the stem cell graft. The TCR originated in a human donor who donated a stem cell graft to a child with acute myeloid leukemia. The CDR3 reads CASSLGRINQPQHF. The DNA sequence is TGTGCCAGCAGCTTGGGCAGAATCAATCAGCCCCAGCATTTT.